These T cell receptor beta chains were read from a single sample in a study of blood T cells in healthy people across ages. MiXCR, run by TCRdb on the 5' RACE reads, gives a single entry per CDR3 protein. Of under 2 million distinct CDR3 sequences detected, 30% to 40% appear once; the ten largest clones hold 11%. The sequencing input was blood. These receptors were collected from a young woman in good health. Each CDR3 is given with its conserved first and last residue. A D gene is named only where the DNA matches it firmly. The size of a clone is reported for some rows only, either as once, few or many, or as a class for expanded clones.

CDR3nt	CDR3aa	j_gene	d_gene	abundance	v_gene
TGTGCCAGCAGTTTTGGTCCAGGGGACCGTTTTAACTATGGCTACACCTTC	CASSFGPGDRFNYGYTF	TRBJ1-2	-	-	TRBV12-3/TRBV12-4
TGTGCCAGCTCACCCGGCCAGCTGGAGACCCAGTACTTC	CASSPGQLETQYF	TRBJ2-5	-	-	TRBV18
TGTGCCAGCAGCTTAACCGGAGTACCTAATGAAAAACTGTTTTTT	CASSLTGVPNEKLFF	TRBJ1-4	-	-	TRBV7-2
TGCAGTGCTAGAGCTAGCACCCTGAACACCGGGGAGCTGTTTTTT	CSARASTLNTGELFF	TRBJ2-2	-	few	TRBV20-1
TGTGCCAGCATTCGGCAGGAACTAACTGAAGCTTTCTTT	CASIRQELTEAFF	TRBJ1-1	-	few	TRBV12-3/TRBV12-4
TGTGCCAACAGCTACAGGGGGCGAGACAATGAGCAGTTCTTC	CANSYRGRDNEQFF	TRBJ2-1	TRBD1	-	TRBV7-8
TGTGCCAGCAGTGAGAGGGGTGCGCGGGAGACCCAGTACTTC	CASSERGARETQYF	TRBJ2-5	-	-	TRBV6-1
TGCAGTGCTAGAGATAAGGGTCTAGCGGGATTGGATACGCAGTATTTT	CSARDKGLAGLDTQYF	TRBJ2-3	TRBD2	few	TRBV20-1
TGCAGTGCTAGAGTAGGGACAGGGAGGAAAAACATTCAGTACTTC	CSARVGTGRKNIQYF	TRBJ2-4	TRBD1	-	TRBV20-1
TGTGCCAGCAGGGGTCCGGGGACAGGGTCTAGGGAGCAGTACTTC	CASRGPGTGSREQYF	TRBJ2-4	TRBD1	-	TRBV6-1
TGTGCCAGCAGTTATAAAGGGGGTAACTATGGCTACACCTTC	CASSYKGGNYGYTF	TRBJ1-2	-	few	TRBV27
TGTGCCAGCAGCCGAACGACGGATCAGCCCCAGCATTTT	CASSRTTDQPQHF	TRBJ1-5	-	-	TRBV7-6
TGTGCCAGCAGCTTAGTCTTGTCCAGGGGCGCTGAAGCTTTCTTT	CASSLVLSRGAEAFF	TRBJ1-1	-	few	TRBV7-2
TGTGCCAGTAGTTCGCGGCCACCGGGACTCGGGAGGCCAGATACGCAGTATTTT	CASSSRPPGLGRPDTQYF	TRBJ2-3	TRBD2	few	TRBV19
TGTGCCAGCAGTTCAATCCCGGGACGGGACTACGAGCAGTACTTC	CASSSIPGRDYEQYF	TRBJ2-7	-	-	TRBV3-1
TGCAGCGGGTTAGGCAGGGAGGGGAGTAACACTGAAGCTTTCTTT	CSGLGREGSNTEAFF	TRBJ1-1	-	-	TRBV29-1
TGTGCCAGTGGACTAGTTGGTGATGCGCAGTATTTT	CASGLVGDAQYF	TRBJ2-3	TRBD2	once	TRBV2
TGCAGTGCTAGAGATCAGGCAGGGATCTACGAGCAGTACTTC	CSARDQAGIYEQYF	TRBJ2-7	-	few	TRBV20-1
TGTGCCAGCAGTTTATCAGGCCCTCTCTTGACTGAAGCTTTCTTT	CASSLSGPLLTEAFF	TRBJ1-1	-	-	TRBV12-3/TRBV12-4
TGTGCCAGCAGCCGGACCGCGTTTGGCTACACCTTC	CASSRTAFGYTF	TRBJ1-2	-	few	TRBV12-3/TRBV12-4
TGTGCCAGCAGCTTAGGCATCGGAAGCTCTGGGGCCAACGTCCTGACTTTC	CASSLGIGSSGANVLTF	TRBJ2-6	-	few	TRBV11-2
TGTGCCAGCACCCTAACGGGGGGCCCGTACCAAGAGACCCAGTACTTC	CASTLTGGPYQETQYF	TRBJ2-5	-	-	TRBV9
TGTGCCACCAGCAGGGCGGGACAAGCGAACACCGGGGAGCTGTTTTTT	CATSRAGQANTGELFF	TRBJ2-2	-	few	TRBV15
TGTGCCAGCAGCTTCCGAGCGGGGGGACTCTACCCCTACAATGAGCAGTTCTTC	CASSFRAGGLYPYNEQFF	TRBJ2-1	TRBD2	-	TRBV11-2
TGCGCCAGCAGCTTGGGGATGACAGGGGACAGGTACTACGAGCAGTACTTC	CASSLGMTGDRYYEQYF	TRBJ2-7	TRBD1	few	TRBV5-1
TGTGCCAGCAGATCTGCCTGGGACAGGGCTAACTATGGCTACACCTTC	CASRSAWDRANYGYTF	TRBJ1-2	TRBD1	-	TRBV6-2/TRBV6-3
TGCAGCGTGACGACAGGGGGGGAAAAACTGTTTTTT	CSVTTGGEKLFF	TRBJ1-4	TRBD1	-	TRBV29-1
TGTGCCAGCAGTTACTCCGGACTAGCGGGAGGGCACATTCAGTACTTC	CASSYSGLAGGHIQYF	TRBJ2-4	TRBD2	few	TRBV6-5
TGCGCCAGCAGCTTGATCCGGGCGGGGACAGGTCCATCCTACGAGCAGTACTTC	CASSLIRAGTGPSYEQYF	TRBJ2-7	TRBD1	once	TRBV5-1
TGCGCCAGCAGCTTACGGGTGGGAAGGCGAGAGACCCAGTACTTC	CASSLRVGRRETQYF	TRBJ2-5	-	-	TRBV5-1
TGTGCCAGCAGCTCCCCCGATTTGGGGGCGAAAACGGGCATTCAGTACTTC	CASSSPDLGAKTGIQYF	TRBJ2-4	-	few	TRBV7-9
TGTGCCAGCAGCTCCGCCCGGACAGGGTCGTACCAAGAGACCCAGTACTTC	CASSSARTGSYQETQYF	TRBJ2-5	TRBD1	few	TRBV6-2/TRBV6-3
TGTGCCAGGAATCTAGCGGAGTGGGATCAAGAGACCCAGTACTTC	CARNLAEWDQETQYF	TRBJ2-5	TRBD2	few	TRBV28
TGCGCCAGCAGCCAAGGAGGACAGGGGTTCTCGTACGAGCAGTACTTC	CASSQGGQGFSYEQYF	TRBJ2-7	TRBD1	-	TRBV4-1
TGTGCCAGCAGCGGAAGCGGGGGCCCAACCTACGAGCAGTACTTC	CASSGSGGPTYEQYF	TRBJ2-7	TRBD2	-	TRBV7-9
TGTGCCAGCAGTTATCCGGGGAATGGCTACACCTTC	CASSYPGNGYTF	TRBJ1-2	-	-	TRBV6-5
TGTGCCAGCAGCTCCCCTCCTAGGACGTCCGGAGAGACCCAGTACTTC	CASSSPPRTSGETQYF	TRBJ2-5	-	-	TRBV7-9
TGTGCCAGCAGTTTCCGGACAGTCTCTGGAAACACCATATATTTT	CASSFRTVSGNTIYF	TRBJ1-3	-	-	TRBV12-3/TRBV12-4
TGCAGTGCCGTGAGCATTGAGCCCTCCAACCCCTATGGCTACACCTTC	CSAVSIEPSNPYGYTF	TRBJ1-2	-	-	TRBV20-1
TGTGCCGGCAGCTTAGTCGGGGGCCGTTCCTACGAGCAGTACTTC	CAGSLVGGRSYEQYF	TRBJ2-7	-	few	TRBV7-9
TGTCCCAGCAGCTTAGCAGGCTATGGCTACACCTTC	CPSSLAGYGYTF	TRBJ1-2	-	-	TRBV7-6
TGTGCCAGCAGCCGGACGTGGATACAGTATTTT	CASSRTWIQYF	TRBJ2-3	-	-	TRBV7-2
TGTGCCAGCAGTTCAGACAGCAGGGAAGGGGCTTTGGGGCAGTACTTC	CASSSDSREGALGQYF	TRBJ2-4	-	-	TRBV6-6
TGCGCCAGCAGCTTCGATGACCAGACCCAGTACTTC	CASSFDDQTQYF	TRBJ2-5	-	-	TRBV5-1
TGTGCCAGCAGCCCCCCGGACTATTTCTCCTACAATGAGCAGTTCTTC	CASSPPDYFSYNEQFF	TRBJ2-1	-	-	TRBV7-8
TGTGCCAGCAGCGTATCTGAGACTAGAGAGCAGTTCTTC	CASSVSETREQFF	TRBJ2-1	-	few	TRBV9
TGTGCCAGCAGTTCGGCAGAAGATACGCAGTATTTT	CASSSAEDTQYF	TRBJ2-3	-	-	TRBV28
TGTGCCAGCAGTTTACGCAGCACAGGGGGCAGGCAGTACTTC	CASSLRSTGGRQYF	TRBJ2-5	TRBD1	-	TRBV27
TGCAGTACAGGAGCGCAGGGAAAACAAGAGACCCAGTACTTC	CSTGAQGKQETQYF	TRBJ2-5	-	-	TRBV20-1